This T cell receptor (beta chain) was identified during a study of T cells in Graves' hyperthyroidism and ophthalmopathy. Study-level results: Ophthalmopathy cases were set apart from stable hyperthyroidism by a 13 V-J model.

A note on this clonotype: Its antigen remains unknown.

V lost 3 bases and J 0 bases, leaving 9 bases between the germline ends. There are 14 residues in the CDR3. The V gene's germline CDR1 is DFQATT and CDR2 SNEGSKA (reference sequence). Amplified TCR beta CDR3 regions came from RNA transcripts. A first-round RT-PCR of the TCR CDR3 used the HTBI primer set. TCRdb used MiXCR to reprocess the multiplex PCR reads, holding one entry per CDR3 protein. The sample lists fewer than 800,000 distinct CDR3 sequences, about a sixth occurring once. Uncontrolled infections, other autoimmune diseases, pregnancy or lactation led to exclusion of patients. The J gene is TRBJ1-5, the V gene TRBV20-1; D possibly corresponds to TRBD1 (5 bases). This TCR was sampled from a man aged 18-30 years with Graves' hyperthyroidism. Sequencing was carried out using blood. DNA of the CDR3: TGCAGTGCTAGTGCGGGGACTAGCAATCAGCCCCAGCATTTT. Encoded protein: CSASAGTSNQPQHF.